A single TCR beta chain is shown here with its context. Its cognate antigen is unknown. The data were obtained in a study of CD4 T cells in relation to SARS-CoV-2 and coronaviruses. Study overall: PBMCs were cultured with antigen for nine to eleven days before TCR beta sequencing.

V was pared by 4 bases and J by 1 base, with 7 bases of the junction left unmatched. CDR1 and CDR2 from the germline V gene are SGDLS and YYNGEE. The CDR3 is 16 residues long. Assay used: immunoSEQ multiplex PCR; TCRdb lists only in-frame clones, some missing. The table includes about 21,000 clones, about 80% detected once. Study results and caveats: Monoreactive clones expanded significantly more to SARS-CoV-2 than crossreactive clones did.

Unexposed donor CD4+ T cells date from about 2011-2019, before the COVID-19 pandemic. The cells were cultured for roughly 11 days before CD4+ T cells were isolated. The specimen was CD4+ T cells from PBMCs, cultured in vitro. The V call is TRBV9, the J call TRBJ1-2, with TRBD1 identical over 10 bases. The receptor was derived from a human donor in good health. The CDR3 region has the DNA TGTGCCAGCAGCCCCCCAGGGACAGGGGTTAACTATGGCTACACCTTC. It yields the protein CASSPPGTGVNYGYTF.